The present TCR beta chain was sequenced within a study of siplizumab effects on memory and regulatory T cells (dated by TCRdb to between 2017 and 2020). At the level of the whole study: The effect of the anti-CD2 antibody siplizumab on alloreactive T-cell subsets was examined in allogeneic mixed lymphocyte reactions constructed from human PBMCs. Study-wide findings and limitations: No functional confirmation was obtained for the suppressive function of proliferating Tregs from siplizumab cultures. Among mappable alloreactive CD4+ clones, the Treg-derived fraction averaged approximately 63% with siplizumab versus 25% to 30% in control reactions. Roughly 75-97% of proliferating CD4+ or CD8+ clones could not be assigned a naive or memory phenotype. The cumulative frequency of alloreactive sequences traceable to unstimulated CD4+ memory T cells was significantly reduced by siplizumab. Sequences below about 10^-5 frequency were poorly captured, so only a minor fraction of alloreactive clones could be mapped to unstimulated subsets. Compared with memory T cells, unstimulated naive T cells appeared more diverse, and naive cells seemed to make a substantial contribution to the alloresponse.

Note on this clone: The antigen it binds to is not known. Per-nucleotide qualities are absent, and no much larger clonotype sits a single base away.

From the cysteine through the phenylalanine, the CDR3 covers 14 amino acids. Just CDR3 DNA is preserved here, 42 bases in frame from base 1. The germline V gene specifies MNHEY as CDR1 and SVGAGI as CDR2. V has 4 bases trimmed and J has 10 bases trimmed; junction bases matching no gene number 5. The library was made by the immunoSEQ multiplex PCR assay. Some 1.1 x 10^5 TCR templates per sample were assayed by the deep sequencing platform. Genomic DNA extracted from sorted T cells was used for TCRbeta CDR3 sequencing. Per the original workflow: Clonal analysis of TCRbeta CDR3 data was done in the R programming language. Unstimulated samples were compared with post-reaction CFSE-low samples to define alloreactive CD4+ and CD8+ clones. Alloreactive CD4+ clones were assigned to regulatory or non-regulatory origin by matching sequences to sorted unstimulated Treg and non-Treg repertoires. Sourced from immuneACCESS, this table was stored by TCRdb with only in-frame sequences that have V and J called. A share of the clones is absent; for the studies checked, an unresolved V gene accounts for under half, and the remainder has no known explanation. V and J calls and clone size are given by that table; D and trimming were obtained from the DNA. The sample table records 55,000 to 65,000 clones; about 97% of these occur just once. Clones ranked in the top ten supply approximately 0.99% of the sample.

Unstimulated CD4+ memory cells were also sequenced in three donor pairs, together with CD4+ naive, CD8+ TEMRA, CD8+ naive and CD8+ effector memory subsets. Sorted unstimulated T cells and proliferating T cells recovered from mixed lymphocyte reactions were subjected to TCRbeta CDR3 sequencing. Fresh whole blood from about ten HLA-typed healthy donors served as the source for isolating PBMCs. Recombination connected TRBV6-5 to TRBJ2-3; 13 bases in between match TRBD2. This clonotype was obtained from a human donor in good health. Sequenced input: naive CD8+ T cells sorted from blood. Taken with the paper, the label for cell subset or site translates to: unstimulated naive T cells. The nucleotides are TGTGCCAGCAGTTTAGGGACTAGCGGGAAGTCGCAGTATTTT. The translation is CASSLGTSGKSQYF.